This T cell receptor (beta chain) was captured by sequencing in a study of CD8+ T cells in alopecia areata (dated by TCRdb to the late 2010s). For the wider study: The treated patients took part in an open-label pilot trial in which moderate-to-severe alopecia areata was treated with oral tofacitinib at 5 to 10 mg twice daily. Patients stayed on tofacitinib for 6 to 18 months and then had 6 months of follow-up off drug so that delayed response and recurrence could be assessed. Clonality in the scalp was compared among normal scalp (n=4), patchy alopecia areata scalp (n=8), and alopecia totalis/universalis scalp (n=8). In humans, TCRbeta sequencing was performed on scalp tissue and on sorted CD4+ and CD8+ peripheral blood T cells from healthy controls and from patients with patchy or totalis/universalis alopecia areata. For the treated patients, the SALT score, which quantifies what percentage of scalp surface area is affected, served as the measure of disease severity. Biopsies were taken from tofacitinib-treated patients at baseline and at 4 and 24 weeks of treatment, and a later scalp biopsy was taken in several of the tofacitinib-treated patients. The RNA source kit depended on sample type: the PAXgene miRNA kit for fixed scalp, the miRNeasy kit for PBMCs, and the RNeasy kit for mouse skin. To study T cell clonal expansion in alopecia areata, the researchers applied high-throughput TCRbeta sequencing to both the C3H/HeJ mouse model and human patients. TCRbeta CDR3 regions were amplified by immunoSEQ multiplex PCR with 35 Vbeta forward and 13 Jbeta reverse primers. General conclusions and limits of the study: Because the treated cohort was small and had just a single nonresponder, larger studies are needed to establish links between baseline CD8+ expansion and response. Shared TCR sequences between patients were less evident than in mice, which may be partly attributable to HLA diversity in the patient population. Lesional scalp, especially in alopecia totalis/universalis, showed higher clonality and more expanded CD8+ clones than normal scalp, suggesting antigenic drive. Unlike mouse skin, where gammadelta T cells dominate, normal human skin contains resident alphabeta T cells that get sequenced too, which complicates analysis of the scalp TCR repertoire. Scalp clonality and the number of expanded CD8+ clones among the top 100 scalp clones were significantly decreased by tofacitinib. During tofacitinib treatment, many expanded lesional clones remained in scalp and blood, and this persistence may partly explain relapse after treatment is stopped.

The library was produced with the immunoSEQ multiplex PCR assay. To provide template for TCR sequencing, every sample had RNA extracted and reverse transcribed into cDNA. First-strand cDNA was synthesized using SuperScript III with a 2:1 mix of oligo-dT and random hexamers. A synthetic immune receptor repertoire was used to measure amplification bias, and any remaining bias was corrected computationally. The authors' analysis ran thus. Raw reads were preprocessed to remove errors, and CDR3 was defined by IMGT conventions from the conserved cysteine to phenylalanine. Clonality was calculated as 1 minus Shannon entropy normalized by log2 of the number of productive unique TCRs. Whether each scalp clone was CD4 or CD8 was inferred by checking scalp TCRbeta sequences against the CD4 and CD8 repertoires from sorted blood. What TCRdb holds here is the immuneACCESS table cut down to in-frame rearrangements. Part of the clones is not present; checked against another copy, under half of the missing clones reflect an unresolved V gene, and the others are unexplained. V and J calls and clone size follow that table, whereas D and trimming were derived from the DNA. The sample has approximately 210,000 clones on record, approximately 67% of them singletons. The top ten clonotypes cover 1.3% of the sample.

CDR3 length: 15 amino acids, cysteine to phenylalanine. Only the CDR3 portion is preserved as DNA: 45 bases, with reading frame beginning at the first base. From the germline V gene (reference sequence), CDR1 is SEHNR and CDR2 is FQNEAQ. Clipping removes 5 bases from V and 2 bases from J, with 4 as the unmatched junction base count. This clone came up a few times. The antigen it binds to is not known. No much larger clone exists at a distance of one base, and base qualities are not known. The label giving this sample's treatment or condition can be read as: oral pan-JAK inhibitor, 5-10 mg twice daily. From alopecia areata patients, peripheral blood was collected along with lesional scalp punch biopsies. After PBMCs were isolated by density centrifugation and stained for CD3, CD4 and CD8, a FACSAria was used to sort CD4+ and CD8+ T cells.

The clonotype was recovered from a human donor with alopecia areata. The receptor chain draws on TRBV7-9 and TRBJ2-2; TRBD2 matches 8 bases in the middle. This sample comprised CD4+ T cells sorted from blood, obtained around week 50, from a patient treated with tofacitinib. Here the CDR3 is given as CASSPRGANTGELFF. The DNA sequence reads TGTGCCAGCAGCCCGCGGGGGGCAAACACCGGGGAGCTGTTTTTT.